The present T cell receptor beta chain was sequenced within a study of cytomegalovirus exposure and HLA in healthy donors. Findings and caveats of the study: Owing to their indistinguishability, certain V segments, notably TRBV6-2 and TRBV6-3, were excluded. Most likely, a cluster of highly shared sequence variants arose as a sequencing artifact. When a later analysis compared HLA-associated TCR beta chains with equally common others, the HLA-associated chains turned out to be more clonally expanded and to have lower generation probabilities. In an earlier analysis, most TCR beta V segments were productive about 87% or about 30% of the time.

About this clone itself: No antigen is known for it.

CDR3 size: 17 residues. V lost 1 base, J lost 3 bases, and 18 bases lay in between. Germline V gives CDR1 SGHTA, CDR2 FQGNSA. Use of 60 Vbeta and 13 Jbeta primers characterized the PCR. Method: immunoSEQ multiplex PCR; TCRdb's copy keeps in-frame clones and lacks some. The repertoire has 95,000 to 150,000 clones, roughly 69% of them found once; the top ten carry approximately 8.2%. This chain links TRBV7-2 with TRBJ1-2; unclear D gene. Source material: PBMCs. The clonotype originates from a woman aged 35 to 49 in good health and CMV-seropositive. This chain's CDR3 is CASSLGWREVTDYGYTF. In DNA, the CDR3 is TGTGCCAGCAGCTTAGGGTGGCGTGAGGTTACGGACTATGGCTACACCTTC.